The 2 T cell receptor beta chains reported below all come from one sample, sequenced in a study of T cell responses to AZD1222 COVID-19 vaccine. The repertoire was sequenced with immunoSEQ multiplex PCR; TCRdb's copy has only in-frame clones and lacks some. The data show tens of thousands of clones, under 85% seen once. The sample consisted of peripheral blood, taken on day 0 of MenACWY control vaccination. These receptors were obtained from an adult in good health.

DNA of the CDR3: TGTGCCACCAGTTCCGGGACGAGGGAGCTGTTTTTT. Its translation is CATSSGTRELFF. This chain uses TRBV24-1 with TRBJ2-2; D may be TRBD1 or TRBD2 (5 bases each). Looked up from germline, CDR1 is KGHDR and CDR2 is SFDVKD. The CDR3 runs to 12 residues. V lost 6 bases to trimming and J lost 9 bases, with 10 bases between them.

This clone was picked up a small number of times. This rearrangement joins TRBV5-1 to TRBJ1-1; D remains unclear. Germline V gene sequence: CDR1 SGHRS, CDR2 YFSETQ. This CDR3 region has 13 residues. V lost 0 bases to trimming and J lost 1 base, with 4 bases between them. Written as DNA, the CDR3 is TGCGCCAGCAGCTTGGCGGGGAACACTGAAGCTTTCTTT. Translated: CASSLAGNTEAFF.